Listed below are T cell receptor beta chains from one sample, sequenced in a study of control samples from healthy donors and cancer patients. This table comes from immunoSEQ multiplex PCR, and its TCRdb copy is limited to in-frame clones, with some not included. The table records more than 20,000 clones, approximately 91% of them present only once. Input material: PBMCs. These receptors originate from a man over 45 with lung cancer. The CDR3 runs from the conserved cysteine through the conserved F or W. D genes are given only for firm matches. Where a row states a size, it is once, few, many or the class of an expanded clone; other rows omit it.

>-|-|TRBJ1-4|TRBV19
CASGPGRENEKLFF
TGTGCCAGCGGTCCGGGACGGGAGAATGAAAAACTGTTTTTT
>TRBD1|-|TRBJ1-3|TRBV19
CASSPAGGESGNTIYF
TGTGCCAGTAGTCCGGCAGGGGGAGAGTCTGGAAACACCATATATTTT
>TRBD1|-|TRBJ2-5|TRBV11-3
CASRGQGEKTQYF
TGTGCCAGCAGAGGACAGGGGGAGAAGACCCAGTACTTC
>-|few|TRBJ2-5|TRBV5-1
CASSLVQGREETQYF
TGCGCCAGCAGCTTGGTCCAGGGACGGGAAGAGACCCAGTACTTC
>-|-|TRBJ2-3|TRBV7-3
CASSSYTDTQYF
TGTGCCAGCAGCTCCTACACAGATACGCAGTATTTT
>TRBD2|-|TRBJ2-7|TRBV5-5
CASRSGGTYEQYF
TGTGCCAGCAGGTCGGGGGGGACCTACGAGCAGTACTTC
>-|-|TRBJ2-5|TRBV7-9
CAAGTRETQYF
TGTGCCGCCGGTACGAGGGAGACCCAGTACTTC
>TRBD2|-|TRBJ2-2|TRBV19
CASSTLGAGGYTGELFF
TGTGCCAGTAGTACCTTGGGCGCGGGGGGGTACACCGGGGAGCTGTTTTTT
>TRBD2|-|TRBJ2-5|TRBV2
CASSETSGLAGETQYF
TGTGCCAGCAGTGAAACTAGCGGGTTAGCAGGAGAGACCCAGTACTTC
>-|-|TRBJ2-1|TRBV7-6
CASSLGGGDGQFF
TGTGCCAGCAGCTTAGGTGGAGGGGATGGGCAGTTCTTC
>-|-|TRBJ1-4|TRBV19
CASSSGAGLANEKLFF
TGTGCCAGTAGTTCTGGTGCTGGCTTAGCTAATGAAAAACTGTTTTTT
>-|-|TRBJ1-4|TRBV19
CASSIGGDSVMEKLFF
TGTGCCAGTAGTATAGGAGGAGACAGCGTCATGGAAAAACTGTTTTTT
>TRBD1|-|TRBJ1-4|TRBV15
CATSRVTGANEKLFF
TGTGCCACCAGCAGAGTAACAGGGGCTAATGAAAAACTGTTTTTT
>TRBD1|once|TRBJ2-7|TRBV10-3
CAISDYRTPRTGYEQYF
TGTGCCATCAGTGACTACCGGACCCCTAGGACAGGATACGAGCAGTACTTC
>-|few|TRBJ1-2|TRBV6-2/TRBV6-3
CASSSRFSYTF
TGTGCCAGCAGTTCGAGGTTTAGCTACACCTTC
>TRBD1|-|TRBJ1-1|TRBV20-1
CSATTGGPAFF
TGCAGTGCGACGACAGGGGGGCCAGCTTTCTTT
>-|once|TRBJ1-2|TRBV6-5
CASSPTGNYGYTF
TGTGCCAGCAGCCCGACAGGAAACTATGGCTACACCTTC
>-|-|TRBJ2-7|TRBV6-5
CASSYGAGSVYEQYF
TGTGCCAGCAGTTACGGGGCAGGTTCAGTCTACGAGCAGTACTTC
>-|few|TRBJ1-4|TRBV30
CAWSNTDVAEKLFF
TGTGCCTGGAGTAACACGGACGTGGCCGAAAAACTGTTTTTT
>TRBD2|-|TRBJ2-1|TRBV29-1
CSAGRASGGNEQFF
TGCAGCGCCGGGCGGGCTAGCGGGGGAAATGAGCAGTTCTTC
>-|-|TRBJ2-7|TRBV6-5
CASSRLYEQYF
TGTGCCAGCAGTCGTCTCTACGAGCAGTACTTC
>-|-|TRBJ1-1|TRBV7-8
CASSLVRFDKTTEAFF
TGTGCCAGCAGCTTAGTTCGTTTCGACAAGACCACTGAAGCTTTCTTT
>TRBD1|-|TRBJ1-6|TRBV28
CATGTGDPLWSPLHF
TGTGCCACAGGGACAGGGGACCCCCTATGGTCACCCCTCCACTTT
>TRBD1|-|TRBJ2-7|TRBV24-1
CATSDRQGATNEQYF
TGTGCCACCAGTGACAGACAGGGGGCGACGAACGAGCAGTACTTC
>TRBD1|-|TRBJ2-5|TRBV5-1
CASSPDRVGQETQYF
TGCGCCAGCAGCCCGGACAGGGTGGGCCAAGAGACCCAGTACTTC
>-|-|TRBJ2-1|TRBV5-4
CATALSGPYNEQFF
TGTGCCACCGCCCTCTCCGGACCCTACAATGAGCAGTTCTTC
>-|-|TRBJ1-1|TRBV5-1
CASSFSGAGDTEAFF
TGCGCCAGCAGCTTTTCCGGGGCTGGAGACACTGAAGCTTTCTTT
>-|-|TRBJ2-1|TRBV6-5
CASSYSRRSGQFF
TGTGCCAGCAGTTACTCGAGGAGATCGGGGCAGTTCTTC
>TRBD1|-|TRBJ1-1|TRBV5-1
CASSPDRGGTEAFF
TGCGCCAGCAGCCCAGACAGGGGGGGGACTGAAGCTTTCTTT
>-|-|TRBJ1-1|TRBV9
CASSVDSGRNTEAFF
TGTGCCAGCAGCGTAGATTCGGGGAGGAACACTGAAGCTTTCTTT
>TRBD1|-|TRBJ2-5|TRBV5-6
CASSDPKRTGLETQYF
TGTGCCAGCAGCGACCCGAAGAGGACAGGCTTGGAGACCCAGTACTTC
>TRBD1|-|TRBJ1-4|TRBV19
CASNERRTGSEKLFF
TGTGCCAGTAATGAGCGGCGGACAGGCTCTGAAAAACTGTTTTTT
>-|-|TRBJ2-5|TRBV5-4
CASSIGLEETQYF
TGTGCCAGCAGCATAGGACTTGAAGAGACCCAGTACTTC
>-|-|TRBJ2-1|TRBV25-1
CASSDVQSSYNEQFF
TGTGCCAGCAGTGATGTACAGAGCTCCTACAATGAGCAGTTCTTC
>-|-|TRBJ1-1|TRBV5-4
CASSSVGFMNTEAFF
TGTGCCAGCAGCTCCGTAGGTTTCATGAACACTGAAGCTTTCTTT
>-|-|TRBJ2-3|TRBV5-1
CASSLGPGGSPRTDTQYF
TGCGCCAGCAGCTTGGGTCCGGGGGGCTCCCCCCGCACAGATACGCAGTATTTT
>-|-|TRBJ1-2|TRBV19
CASSTQGEGLSDYGYTF
TGTGCCAGTAGTACCCAGGGAGAGGGGCTCTCAGACTATGGCTACACCTTC
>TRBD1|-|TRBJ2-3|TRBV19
CASSTTLRDRGTSTDTQYF
TGTGCCAGTAGTACAACGCTCCGGGACAGGGGGACTAGCACAGATACGCAGTATTTT
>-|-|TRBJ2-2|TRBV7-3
CASSLGAASTGELFF
TGTGCCAGCAGCTTAGGGGCAGCTTCAACCGGGGAGCTGTTTTTT
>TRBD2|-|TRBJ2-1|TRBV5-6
CASSRLAGNNEQFF
TGTGCCAGCAGCCGACTAGCGGGGAACAATGAGCAGTTCTTC
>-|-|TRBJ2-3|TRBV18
CASSPSTDTQYF
TGTGCCAGCTCACCCAGCACAGATACGCAGTATTTT
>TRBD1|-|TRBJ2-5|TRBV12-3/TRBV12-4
CASSTTGQETQYF
TGTGCCAGCAGCACGACAGGGCAAGAGACCCAGTACTTC
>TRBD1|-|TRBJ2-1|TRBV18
CASSPQDRNNEQFF
TGTGCCAGCTCACCCCAGGACAGGAACAATGAGCAGTTCTTC
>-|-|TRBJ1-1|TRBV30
CAWRNGNTEAFF
TGTGCCTGGAGGAATGGGAACACTGAAGCTTTCTTT
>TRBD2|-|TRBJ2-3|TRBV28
CASASGDPTDTQYF
TGTGCCAGCGCGAGCGGGGACCCCACAGATACGCAGTATTTT
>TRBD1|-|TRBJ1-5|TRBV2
CASSATGGRQPQHF
TGTGCCAGCAGTGCTACAGGGGGCAGACAGCCCCAGCATTTT
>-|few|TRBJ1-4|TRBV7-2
CASSRGLFGEKLFF
TGTGCCAGCAGCCGGGGCCTGTTTGGTGAAAAACTGTTTTTT
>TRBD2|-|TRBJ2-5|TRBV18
CASSGTTQETQYF
TGTGCCAGCTCCGGGACTACTCAAGAGACCCAGTACTTC
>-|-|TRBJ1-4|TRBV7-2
CASSFLMGQLFF
TGTGCCAGCAGCTTCCTAATGGGTCAACTGTTTTTT
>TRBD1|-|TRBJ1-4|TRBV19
CASSSQGASNEKLFF
TGTGCCAGTAGTAGTCAGGGGGCTTCGAATGAAAAACTGTTTTTT
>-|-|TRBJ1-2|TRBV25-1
CASSDSQGEGYGYTF
TGTGCCAGCAGTGACTCCCAGGGAGAAGGCTATGGCTACACCTTC
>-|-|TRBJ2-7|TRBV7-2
CASSLGRGYEQYF
TGTGCCAGCAGCTTAGGCCGAGGCTACGAGCAGTACTTC
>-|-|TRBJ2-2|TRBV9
CASSVYPGELFF
TGTGCCAGCAGCGTATACCCCGGGGAGCTGTTTTTT